This is a list of T cell receptor beta chains from one sample in a study of radiation and T cells in renal cell carcinoma. The protocol was immunoSEQ multiplex PCR, while the TCRdb copy is restricted to in-frame clones and leaves out a portion. The sample yields 150,000 to 160,000 clones, 87% seen once. The sample consisted of blood, taken from a patient whose treatment included radiotherapy and nephrectomy. The receptors originated from a woman aged 45 to 65 with renal cell carcinoma. Both conserved end residues are part of each CDR3. A D gene is named only where the DNA matches it firmly. The listing skips clone size in some rows; elsewhere it reads once, few, many or a size class.

TRBJ2-3 | TRBD2 | 15 | TRBV7-2 | . | TGTGCCAGCAGCTCCTCTAGCGGGGGCGCCTTTGCAGTGAATTTT | CASSSSSGGAFAVNF
TRBJ2-5 | . | 14 | TRBV7-9 | . | TGTGCCAGCAGCTTAGACCTAGGGAGTGGGGCCCAGTACTTC | CASSLDLGSGAQYF
TRBJ1-2 | . | 12 | TRBV30 | . | TGTGCCTGGACCCCCGGGAGCTATGGCTACACCTTC | CAWTPGSYGYTF
TRBJ1-4 | . | 17 | TRBV5-1 | . | TGCGCCAGCAGCTTGGTCCCGGCAAAGGGATCTAATGAAAAACTGTTTTTT | CASSLVPAKGSNEKLFF
TRBJ1-5 | . | 15 | TRBV19 | . | TGTGCCAGTAGTTTCCGAGGATATAGCAATCAGCCCCAGCATTTT | CASSFRGYSNQPQHF
TRBJ2-5 | . | 14 | TRBV5-1 | . | TGCGCCAGCAGCTTGGTGGACACCGAAGAGACCCAGTACTTC | CASSLVDTEETQYF
TRBJ2-3 | TRBD1 | 15 | TRBV6-5 | . | TGTGCCAGCAGGGTGGACAGGGGGTGGACAGATACGCAGTATTTT | CASRVDRGWTDTQYF
TRBJ1-5 | . | 16 | TRBV7-9 | . | TGTGCCAGCAGCTTAGTAGGGCAGAGTAGCAATCAGCCCCAGCATTTT | CASSLVGQSSNQPQHF
TRBJ2-1 | . | 16 | TRBV7-2 | . | TGTGCCAGCAGCCACGACCCGGGGAGCTCCTACAATGAGCAGTTCTTC | CASSHDPGSSYNEQFF
TRBJ2-7 | . | 14 | TRBV6-6 | . | TGTGCCAGCAGCCCCCGGACAGCCTACTACGAGCAGTACTTC | CASSPRTAYYEQYF
TRBJ1-2 | . | 14 | TRBV5-8 | . | TGTGCCAGCAGCAAAGGACAGTACAACTATGGCTACACCTTC | CASSKGQYNYGYTF
TRBJ1-6 | . | 17 | TRBV14 | . | TGTGCCAGCAGCCAAGATCAGTCAAGCTCCTATAATTCACCCCTCCACTTT | CASSQDQSSSYNSPLHF
TRBJ1-2 | . | 13 | TRBV19 | . | TGTGCCAGTACCCCCCAAGGCCACTATGGCTACACCTTC | CASTPQGHYGYTF
TRBJ2-2 | TRBD2 | 15 | TRBV11-2 | . | TGTGCCAGCAGCTCCCGGCAGGGAGGGTCCGGGGAGCTGTTTTTT | CASSSRQGGSGELFF
TRBJ1-2 | . | 13 | TRBV6-1 | . | TGTGCCAGCAGGGAGCTTCCTAACTATGGCTACACCTTC | CASRELPNYGYTF
TRBJ1-4 | . | 12 | TRBV5-5 | . | TGTGCCAGCAGCTTCGAGGGTGAAAAACTGTTTTTT | CASSFEGEKLFF
TRBJ2-7 | . | 11 | TRBV19 | . | TGTGCCAGTTCCTCCCTGCACGAGCAGTACTTC | CASSSLHEQYF
TRBJ1-2 | . | 12 | TRBV6-5 | . | TGTGCCAGCAGGGATTTCAACTATGGCTACACCTTC | CASRDFNYGYTF
TRBJ1-5 | . | 14 | TRBV5-6 | . | TGTGCCAGCAGCTTGGGGCAGAACAATCAGCCCCAGCATTTT | CASSLGQNNQPQHF
TRBJ1-1 | . | 12 | TRBV7-9 | . | TGTGCCAGCAGCTCCTTCCCAGAGGAAGCTTTCTTT | CASSSFPEEAFF
TRBJ2-5 | TRBD1 | 18 | TRBV4-2 | . | TGTGCCAGCAGCCCTGAGGGGTCTAACAGGGGCTGGGGAGAGACCCAGTACTTC | CASSPEGSNRGWGETQYF
TRBJ2-5 | . | 15 | TRBV5-6 | . | TGTGCCAGCACCCCAGATAGGGGGGTCCAAGAGACCCAGTACTTC | CASTPDRGVQETQYF
TRBJ1-5 | . | 15 | TRBV15 | . | TGTGCCACCAGCAGAGATCTTGGTAGCAATCAGCCCCAGCATTTT | CATSRDLGSNQPQHF
TRBJ1-2 | TRBD1 | 15 | TRBV19 | . | TGTGCCAGTAGTATAGGGACAGGGGGGCCCTATGGCTACACCTTC | CASSIGTGGPYGYTF
TRBJ1-6 | . | 12 | TRBV2 | . | TGTGCCAGCAGTATAGGGAATTCACCCCTCCACTTT | CASSIGNSPLHF
TRBJ2-2 | . | 14 | TRBV7-2 | once | TGTGCCAGCAGCTTAGCGCAGATCAACGGGGAGCTGTTTTTT | CASSLAQINGELFF
TRBJ1-5 | TRBD1 | 15 | TRBV11-2 | . | TGTGCCAGCAGTCCGGACAGGGCTAGCAATCAGCCCCAGCATTTT | CASSPDRASNQPQHF
TRBJ2-1 | TRBD2 | 15 | TRBV10-3 | . | TGTGCCATCAGTGCACTAGCGGGGGGTAGGAATGAGCAGTTCTTC | CAISALAGGRNEQFF
TRBJ1-6 | . | 16 | TRBV18 | . | TGTGCCAGCTCACCCGTCGCGGGACATTATAATTCACCCCTCCACTTT | CASSPVAGHYNSPLHF
TRBJ2-2 | TRBD1 | 16 | TRBV7-9 | . | TGTGCCAGCAGCTTATCCCCGGGACAGCCGACCGGGGAGCTGTTTTTT | CASSLSPGQPTGELFF
TRBJ2-3 | . | 14 | TRBV7-2 | . | TGTGCCAGCAGCTTAGTATTAGGGGCAGATACGCAGTATTTT | CASSLVLGADTQYF
TRBJ1-5 | . | 13 | TRBV7-2 | . | TGTGCCAGCAGCTTAGGTAACAATCAGCCCCAGCATTTT | CASSLGNNQPQHF
TRBJ2-1 | . | 13 | TRBV7-2 | . | TGTGCCAGCAGCTCCTACTCACCACATGAGCAGTTCTTC | CASSSYSPHEQFF
TRBJ1-2 | . | 15 | TRBV9 | . | TGTGCCAGCAGCGTAACAGATTCCAGTAACTATGGCTACACCTTC | CASSVTDSSNYGYTF
TRBJ2-7 | TRBD1 | 14 | TRBV6-1 | . | TGTGCCAGCAGTGAGGACAGGGCTGCTGACGAGCAGTACTTC | CASSEDRAADEQYF
TRBJ2-2 | . | 16 | TRBV7-2 | . | TGTGCCAGCAGCTTAGTCCGACTTCAAAACACCGGGGAGCTGTTTTTT | CASSLVRLQNTGELFF
TRBJ2-5 | . | 13 | TRBV18 | . | TGTGCCAGCTCACAGGGACATGGGGAGACCCAGTACTTC | CASSQGHGETQYF
TRBJ1-3 | . | 16 | TRBV4-2 | . | TGTGCCAGCAGCCAAAGGAGGGGAACCTCTGGAAACACCATATATTTT | CASSQRRGTSGNTIYF
TRBJ2-2 | . | 13 | TRBV30 | . | TGTGCCTGGAGCACAGACAACACCGGGGAGCTGTTTTTT | CAWSTDNTGELFF
TRBJ2-1 | . | 13 | TRBV5-4 | few | TGTGCCAGCAGCTTGGACAGATACAATGAGCAGTTCTTC | CASSLDRYNEQFF
TRBJ2-7 | TRBD1 | 17 | TRBV7-7 | . | TGTGCTAGCAGCTTAGACAAGGGCGGGACAGGGGTCCGCGAGCAGTACTTC | CASSLDKGGTGVREQYF
TRBJ2-7 | . | 14 | TRBV7-9 | . | TGTGCCAGCAGCCCGGCCGGGGGTAGATACGAGCAGTACTTC | CASSPAGGRYEQYF
TRBJ2-1 | . | 15 | TRBV7-2 | once | TGTGCCAGCAGCCCCCTAGGGAACTCCTACAATGAGCAGTTCTTC | CASSPLGNSYNEQFF
TRBJ1-6 | . | 16 | TRBV2 | once | TGTGCCAGCACTGGGGTCTCTGGGGGGTATAATTCACCCCTCCACTTT | CASTGVSGGYNSPLHF
TRBJ1-2 | . | 11 | TRBV29-1 | . | TGCAGCGTTGCCCTGGGGTATGGCTACACCTTC | CSVALGYGYTF
TRBJ2-7 | TRBD2 | 13 | TRBV7-9 | . | TGTGCCAGCAGCGATCGGACTAGATACGAGCAGTACTTC | CASSDRTRYEQYF
TRBJ2-3 | . | 15 | TRBV28 | . | TGTGCCAGCAGCTCCCGGGGGGCGATGACAGATACGCAGTATTTT | CASSSRGAMTDTQYF
TRBJ1-1 | . | 10 | TRBV6-6 | . | TGTGAAACCCGGGGCCCTGAAGCTTTCTTT | CETRGPEAFF
TRBJ2-1 | . | 18 | TRBV18 | . | TGTGCCAGCTCACCAATCTCCGTCGGACAGAGCTCCTACAATGAGCAGTTCTTC | CASSPISVGQSSYNEQFF
TRBJ1-1 | TRBD1 | 12 | TRBV28 | few | TGTGCCAGGACACAGGGGAAAACTGAAGCTTTCTTT | CARTQGKTEAFF
TRBJ2-7 | . | 14 | TRBV2 | . | TGTGCCAGCAAGAAAGACTTGACCTCCTACGAGCAGTACTTC | CASKKDLTSYEQYF
TRBJ1-4 | . | 14 | TRBV11-2 | . | TGCGCCAGCAGCCAAGACCTACGGTCGGAAAAACTGTTTTTT | CASSQDLRSEKLFF
TRBJ2-1 | . | 14 | TRBV11-3 | . | TGTGCCAGCAGCAGCAGGAGCTCCTACAATGAGCAGTTCTTC | CASSSRSSYNEQFF
TRBJ2-7 | TRBD1 | 15 | TRBV19 | few | TGTGCCAGTAGTACCTATCGACAGGGGTCCTACGAGCAGTACTTC | CASSTYRQGSYEQYF
TRBJ1-2 | . | 15 | TRBV6-5 | . | TGTGCCAGCAGTTACGGGGGTTCAGCTAACTATGGCTACACCTTC | CASSYGGSANYGYTF
TRBJ1-1 | . | 13 | TRBV19 | . | TGTGCCAGTAGGGACGGCATGAACACTGAAGCTTTCTTT | CASRDGMNTEAFF
TRBJ1-1 | TRBD1 | 14 | TRBV23-1 | . | TGCGCCAGCAGTATGCCCAGGGGGCGCAAAGAAGCTTTCTTT | CASSMPRGRKEAFF